The entry below gives a single TCR beta chain sequence along with its context. Antigen: not known. This entry belongs to a study of cytomegalovirus exposure and HLA in healthy donors. CDR1 and CDR2 from the germline V gene are SNHLY and FYNNEI. CDR3 size: 14 residues. V was clipped by 3 bases and J by 0 bases, with 6 bases between them. PCR used 60 Vbeta primers and 13 Jbeta primers. Some clones are missing from TCRdb's copy, which holds only in-frame ones; the method was immunoSEQ multiplex PCR. This table lists around 40,000 clones. Overall study results and limits: Looking again later, the authors saw that most CMV-associated TCR beta chains seemed HLA-restricted.

All donors participated as healthy donors of bone marrow. These donors counted as nominally healthy when sampled, but unrecorded immune exposures were likely. This sequence was found in a man aged 40-50 years in good health and CMV-seropositive. Material: PBMCs. The V call is TRBV2, the J call TRBJ2-4, with a possible D match to TRBD2 (5 bases). The CDR3 reads CASSDGLAKNIQYF. The CDR3 DNA reads as TGTGCCAGCAGTGACGGACTAGCCAAAAACATTCAGTACTTC.